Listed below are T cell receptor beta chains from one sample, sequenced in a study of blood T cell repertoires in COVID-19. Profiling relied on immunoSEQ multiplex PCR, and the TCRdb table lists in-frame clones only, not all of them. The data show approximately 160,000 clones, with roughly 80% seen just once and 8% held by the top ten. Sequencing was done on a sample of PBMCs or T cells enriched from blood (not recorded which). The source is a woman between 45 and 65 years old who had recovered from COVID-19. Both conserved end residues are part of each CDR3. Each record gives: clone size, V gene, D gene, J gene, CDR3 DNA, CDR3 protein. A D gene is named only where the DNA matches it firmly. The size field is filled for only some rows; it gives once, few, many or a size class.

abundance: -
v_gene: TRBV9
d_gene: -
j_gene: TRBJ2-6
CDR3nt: TGTGCCAGCAGCGCCAGGGACACTAGTGTTCTAAACTCTGGGGCCAACGTCCTGACTTTC
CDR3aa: CASSARDTSVLNSGANVLTF

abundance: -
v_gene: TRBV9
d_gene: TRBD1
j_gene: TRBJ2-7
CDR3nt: TGTGCCAGCAGCGTAGAGGACAGGGGTCCGTACGAGCAGTACTTC
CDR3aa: CASSVEDRGPYEQYF

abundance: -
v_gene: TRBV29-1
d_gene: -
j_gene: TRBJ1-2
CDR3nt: TGCAGCGTTGGATCCAGCCCCCCTAGCTATGGCTACACCTTC
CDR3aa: CSVGSSPPSYGYTF

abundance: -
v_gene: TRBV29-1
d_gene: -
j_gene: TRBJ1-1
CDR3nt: TGCAGCACATTGACCGGGGCGGGGGGCGCTGAAGCTTTCTTT
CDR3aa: CSTLTGAGGAEAFF

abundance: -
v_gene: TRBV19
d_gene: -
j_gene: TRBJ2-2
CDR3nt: TGTGCCAGTAGTCGGTATCCTACCGGGGAGCTGTTTTTT
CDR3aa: CASSRYPTGELFF

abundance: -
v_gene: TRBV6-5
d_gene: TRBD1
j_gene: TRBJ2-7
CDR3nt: TGTGCCAGCCGAGGACAGGGGGATCAGCAGTACTTC
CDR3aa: CASRGQGDQQYF

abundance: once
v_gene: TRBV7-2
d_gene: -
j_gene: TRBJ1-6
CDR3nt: TGTGCCAGCAGCTTAGCGAGCGGTTTTGATAATTCACCCCTCCACTTT
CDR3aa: CASSLASGFDNSPLHF

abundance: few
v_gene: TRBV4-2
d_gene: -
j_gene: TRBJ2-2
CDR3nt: TGTGCCAGCAGCCAAGAAGACAGCACCGGGGAGCTGTTTTTT
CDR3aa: CASSQEDSTGELFF

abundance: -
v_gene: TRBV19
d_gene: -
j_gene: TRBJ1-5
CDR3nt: TGTGCCAGTACGCCAGCGACCAATCAGCCCCAGCATTTT
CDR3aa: CASTPATNQPQHF

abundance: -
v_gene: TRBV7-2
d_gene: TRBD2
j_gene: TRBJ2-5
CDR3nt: TGTGCCAGCAGCGTCTGGACTAGCGGGGGGCGGGAGACCCAGTACTTC
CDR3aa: CASSVWTSGGRETQYF

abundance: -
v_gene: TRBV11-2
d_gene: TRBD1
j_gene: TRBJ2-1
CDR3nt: TGTGCCAGCAGCTTAGACTGGGGACAGGGGCATGAGCAGTTCTTC
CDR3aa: CASSLDWGQGHEQFF

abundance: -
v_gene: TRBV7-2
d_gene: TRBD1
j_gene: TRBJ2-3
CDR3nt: TGTGCCAGCAGCATCGACAGGGGAGTGACAGATACGCAGTATTTT
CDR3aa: CASSIDRGVTDTQYF

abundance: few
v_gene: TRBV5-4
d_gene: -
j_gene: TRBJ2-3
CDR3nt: TGTGCCAGCAGCTTGGACAGGGTGGCAGATACGCAGTATTTT
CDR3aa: CASSLDRVADTQYF

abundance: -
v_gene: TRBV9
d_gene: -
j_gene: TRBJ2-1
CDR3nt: TGTGCCAGCAGCGTTACAGGGGCGGGGAGTGAGCAGTTCTTC
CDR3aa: CASSVTGAGSEQFF

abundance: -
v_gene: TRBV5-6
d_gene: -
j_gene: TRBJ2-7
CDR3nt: TGTGCCAGCAGCCCCGGGAGTTACGAGCAGTACTTC
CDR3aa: CASSPGSYEQYF

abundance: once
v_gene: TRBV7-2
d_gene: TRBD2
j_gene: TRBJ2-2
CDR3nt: TGTGCCAGCAGCGCCAAGACTAGCTTCGCCGGGGAGCTGTTTTTT
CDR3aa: CASSAKTSFAGELFF

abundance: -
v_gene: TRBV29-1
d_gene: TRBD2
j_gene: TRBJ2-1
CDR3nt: TGCAGCCTCCTACTAGCGGGAGGGTCCGGAGCCTACAATGAGCAGTTCTTC
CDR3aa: CSLLLAGGSGAYNEQFF

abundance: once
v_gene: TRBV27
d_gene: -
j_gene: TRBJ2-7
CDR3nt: TGTGCCAGCAGTTTATCGGGCCCTTACGCCTACTCCTACGAGCAGTACTTC
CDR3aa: CASSLSGPYAYSYEQYF

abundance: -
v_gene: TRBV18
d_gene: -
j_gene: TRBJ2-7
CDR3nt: TGTGCCAGCTCACGGGAAGGCAGGGGCACCTACGAGCAGTACTTC
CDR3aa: CASSREGRGTYEQYF

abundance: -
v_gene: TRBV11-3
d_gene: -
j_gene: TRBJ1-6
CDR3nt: TGTGCCAGCAGCTTAGCGGAGGAGACACCCCTCCACTTT
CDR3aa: CASSLAEETPLHF

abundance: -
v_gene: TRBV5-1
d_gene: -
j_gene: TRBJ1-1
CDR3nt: TGCGCCAGCAGCTTGGGACTCGCCTGGGGCATGAACACTGAAGCTTTCTTT
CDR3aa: CASSLGLAWGMNTEAFF

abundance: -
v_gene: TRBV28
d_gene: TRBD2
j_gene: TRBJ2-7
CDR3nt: TGTGCCAGCAGTTTCGCTTATAGCGGGAGGGCCTACGAGCAGTACTTC
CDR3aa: CASSFAYSGRAYEQYF

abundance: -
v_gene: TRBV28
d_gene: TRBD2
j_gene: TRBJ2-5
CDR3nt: TGTGCCAGCAGGCCAGCGGGACTCGCCAAAGAGACCCAGTACTTC
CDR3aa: CASRPAGLAKETQYF

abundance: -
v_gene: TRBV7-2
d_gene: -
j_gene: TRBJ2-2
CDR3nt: TGTGCCAGCAGCTTAGTCGTCAGCGGGGAGCTGTTTTTT
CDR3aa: CASSLVVSGELFF